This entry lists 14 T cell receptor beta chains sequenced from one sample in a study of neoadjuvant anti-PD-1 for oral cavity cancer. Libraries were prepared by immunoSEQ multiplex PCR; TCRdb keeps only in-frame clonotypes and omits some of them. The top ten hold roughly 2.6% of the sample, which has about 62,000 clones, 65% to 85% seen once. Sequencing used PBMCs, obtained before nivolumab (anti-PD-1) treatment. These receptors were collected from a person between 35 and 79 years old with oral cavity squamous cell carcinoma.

CDR3 nucleotides: TGTGCCAGCAGTTACAACCGGGGAAACAATGAGCAGTTCTTC. It translates to CASSYNRGNNEQFF. The chain has TRBV6-5 and TRBJ2-1; D possibly corresponds to TRBD2 (5 bases). The ends were cut back, 2 bases at V and 5 bases at J, with 10 bases in the middle. Germline CDR1 MNHEY, CDR2 SVGAGI. This CDR3 is 14 amino acids long.

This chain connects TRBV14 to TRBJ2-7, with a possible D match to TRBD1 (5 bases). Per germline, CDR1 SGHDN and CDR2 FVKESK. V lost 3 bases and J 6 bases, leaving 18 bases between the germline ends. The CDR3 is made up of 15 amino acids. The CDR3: CASSHLTDQAAEQYF. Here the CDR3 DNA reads TGTGCCAGCAGCCATCTGACAGACCAGGCGGCCGAGCAGTACTTC.

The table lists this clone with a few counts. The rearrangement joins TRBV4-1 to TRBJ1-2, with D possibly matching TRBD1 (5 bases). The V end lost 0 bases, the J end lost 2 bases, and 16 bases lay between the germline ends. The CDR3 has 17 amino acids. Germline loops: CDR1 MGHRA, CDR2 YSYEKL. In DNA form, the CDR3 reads TGCGCCAGCAGCCAAGATCCCGACGGGGCGAACAACTATGGCTACACCTTC. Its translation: CASSQDPDGANNYGYTF.

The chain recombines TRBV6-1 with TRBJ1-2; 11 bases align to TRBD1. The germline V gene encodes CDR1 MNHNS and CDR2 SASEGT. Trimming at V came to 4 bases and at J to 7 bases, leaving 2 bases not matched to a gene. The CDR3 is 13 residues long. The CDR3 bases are TGTGCCAGCAGTGTTGGGACAGGGGGTGGCTACACCTTC. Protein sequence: CASSVGTGGGYTF.

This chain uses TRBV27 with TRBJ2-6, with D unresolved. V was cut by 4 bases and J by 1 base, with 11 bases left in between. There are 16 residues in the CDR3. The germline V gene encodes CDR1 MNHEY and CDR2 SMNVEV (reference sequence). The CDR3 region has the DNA TGTGCCAGCAGTTCCAACCGAATTTCTGGGGCCAACGTCCTGACTTTC. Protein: CASSSNRISGANVLTF.

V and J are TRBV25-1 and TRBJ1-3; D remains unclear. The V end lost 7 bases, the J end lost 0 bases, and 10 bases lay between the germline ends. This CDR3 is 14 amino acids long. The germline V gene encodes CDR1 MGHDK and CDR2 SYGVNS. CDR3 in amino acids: CASMAELSGNTIYF. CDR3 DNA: TGTGCCAGCATGGCCGAACTCTCTGGAAACACCATATATTTT.

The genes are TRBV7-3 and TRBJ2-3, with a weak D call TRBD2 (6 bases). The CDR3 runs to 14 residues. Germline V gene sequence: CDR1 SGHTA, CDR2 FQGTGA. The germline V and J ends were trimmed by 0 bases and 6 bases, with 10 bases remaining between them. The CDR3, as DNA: TGTGCCAGCAGCTTAACGATGGAGGGGGATACGCAGTATTTT. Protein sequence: CASSLTMEGDTQYF.

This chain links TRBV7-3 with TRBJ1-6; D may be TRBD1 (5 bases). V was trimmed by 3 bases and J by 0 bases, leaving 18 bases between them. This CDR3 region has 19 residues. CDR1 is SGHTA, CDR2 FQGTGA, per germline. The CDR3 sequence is CASSLGPRTMSSYNSPLHF. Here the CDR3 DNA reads TGTGCCAGCAGCTTGGGGCCCCGTACGATGAGCTCCTATAATTCACCCCTCCACTTT.

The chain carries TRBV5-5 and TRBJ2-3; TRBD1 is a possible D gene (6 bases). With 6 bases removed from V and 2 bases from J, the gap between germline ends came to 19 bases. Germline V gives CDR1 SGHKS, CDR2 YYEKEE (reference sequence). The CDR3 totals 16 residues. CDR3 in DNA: TGTGCCAGCATCAACACCGGGACATTACTCACAGATACGCAGTATTTT. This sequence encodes CASINTGTLLTDTQYF.

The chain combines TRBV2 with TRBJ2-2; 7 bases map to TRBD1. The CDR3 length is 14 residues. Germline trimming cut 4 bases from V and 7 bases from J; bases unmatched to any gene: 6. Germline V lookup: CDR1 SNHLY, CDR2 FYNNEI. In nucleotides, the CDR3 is TGTGCCAGCAGTGTTGAGGGGGCAGGCGGGGAGCTGTTTTTT. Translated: CASSVEGAGGELFF.

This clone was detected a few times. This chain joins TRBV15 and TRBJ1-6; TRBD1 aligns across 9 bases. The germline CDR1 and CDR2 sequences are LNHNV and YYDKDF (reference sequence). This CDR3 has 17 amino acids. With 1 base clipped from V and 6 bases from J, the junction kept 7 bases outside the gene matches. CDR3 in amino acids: CATSRVGTGTLNSPLHF. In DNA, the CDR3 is TGTGCCACCAGCAGAGTGGGGACAGGGACCCTTAATTCACCCCTCCACTTT.

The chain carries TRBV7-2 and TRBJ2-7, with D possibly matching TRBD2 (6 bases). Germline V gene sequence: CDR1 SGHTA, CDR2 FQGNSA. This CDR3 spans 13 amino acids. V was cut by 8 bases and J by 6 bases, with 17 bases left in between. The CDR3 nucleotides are TGTGCCAGCTCCGCTGGGAGGACGGTCGAGCAGTACTTC. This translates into CASSAGRTVEQYF.

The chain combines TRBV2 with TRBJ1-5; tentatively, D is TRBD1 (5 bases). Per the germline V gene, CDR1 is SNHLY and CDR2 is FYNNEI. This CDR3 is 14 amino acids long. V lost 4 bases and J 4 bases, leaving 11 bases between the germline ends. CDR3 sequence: CASSVGTGNQPQHF. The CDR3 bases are TGTGCCAGCAGTGTCGGGACTGGGAATCAGCCCCAGCATTTT.

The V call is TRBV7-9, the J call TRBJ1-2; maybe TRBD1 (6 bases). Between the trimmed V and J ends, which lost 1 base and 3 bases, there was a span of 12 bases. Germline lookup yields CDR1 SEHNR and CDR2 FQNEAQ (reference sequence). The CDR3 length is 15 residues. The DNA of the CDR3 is TGTGCCAGCAGCTTAGGCCCAGGGGCAGACTATGGCTACACCTTC. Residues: CASSLGPGADYGYTF.